These 21 T cell receptor beta chains share one sample of origin, sequenced in a study of blood T cell repertoires in COVID-19. Sequencing was performed with immunoSEQ multiplex PCR; in TCRdb, only in-frame clones are kept and a portion is missing. The sample lists around 150,000 clones; roughly 79% were seen once. The specimen was peripheral blood. The receptors were sampled from a woman of 80 years or more with acute or convalescent COVID-19.

The chain employs TRBV11-2 and TRBJ1-2, with 7 bases aligning to TRBD1. V gave up 4 bases and J gave up 7 bases; unmatched junction bases: 12. The CDR3 loop spans 15 amino acids. Germline V lookup: CDR1 SGHAT, CDR2 FQNNGV. The DNA of the CDR3 is TGTGCCAGCAGCTCTTGGGGGAAGGGGGCGGTTGGCTACACCTTC. It is translated as CASSSWGKGAVGYTF.

This clone was counted only a few times. The rearrangement joins TRBV5-1 to TRBJ1-1; TRBD1 agrees at 10 bases. With V trimmed by 1 base and J by 10 bases, 10 bases remained unmatched. The CDR3 length is 15 residues. Germline V lookup: CDR1 SGHRS, CDR2 YFSETQ. The CDR3 protein is CASSLSPGQGKGAFF. CDR3 nucleotide sequence: TGCGCCAGCAGCTTGTCCCCGGGACAGGGGAAGGGAGCTTTCTTT.

In the case of this clone: Germline is not matched at one junction end, which may reflect a read error. The chain carries TRBV7-9 and TRBJ2-1; possible D gene TRBD2, 6 bases. Germline V lookup: CDR1 SEHNR, CDR2 FQNEAQ (reference sequence). The CDR3 sequence is 16 residues long. CDR3 region: CASSLAGDSVYYEQFF. As DNA, the CDR3 is TGTGCCAGCAGCTTAGCTGGGGACTCGGTCTACTATGAGCAGTTCTTC.

The chain is built from TRBV10-3 and TRBJ1-4; no clear D. Germline V gene data show CDR1 as ENHRY and CDR2 as SYGVKD. Trimming pared 6 bases from V and 8 bases from J, leaving 16 bases between. This CDR3 is built from 14 residues. This CDR3 is CAISPALAEEKLFF. CDR3 DNA: TGTGCCATCAGCCCGGCGCTGGCGGAGGAAAAACTGTTTTTT.

This clone occurred a few times. The chain recombines TRBV6-5 with TRBJ1-1; a possible D gene is TRBD1 (5 bases). The ends were cut back, 2 bases at V and 4 bases at J, with 11 bases in the middle. The CDR3 length is 14 residues. The V gene's germline CDR1 is MNHEY and CDR2 SVGAGI. Here the CDR3 DNA reads TGTGCCAGCAGTTACGGGGGGGGTGGCACTGAAGCTTTCTTT. Translating it yields CASSYGGGGTEAFF.

This sequence joins TRBV5-1 and TRBJ1-4, with 9 bases aligning to TRBD1. The CDR3 contains 16 residues. Looked up from germline, CDR1 is SGHRS and CDR2 is YFSETQ. V lost 2 bases, J lost 0 bases, and 2 bases stayed unmatched. The CDR3 nucleotides are TGCGCCAGCAGCTTACAGGGGGCTTCAACTAATGAAAAACTGTTTTTT. Its translation is CASSLQGASTNEKLFF.

The CDR3 sequence is CAISEGQGLNYEQYF. The CDR3 nucleotides read TGTGCCATCAGTGAGGGACAGGGCCTGAACTACGAGCAGTACTTC. The gene calls are TRBV10-3 and TRBJ2-7; 8 nucleotides match TRBD1. Trimming took 2 bases from V and 3 from J; bases not matched to a gene: 6. The CDR3 runs to 15 residues. Looked up from germline, CDR1 is ENHRY and CDR2 is SYGVKD.

The V gene is TRBV18, the J gene TRBJ1-3, with D uncertain. There are 18 residues in the CDR3. CDR1 and CDR2 from the germline V gene are KGHSH and LQKENI. With 3 bases removed from V and 0 bases from J, the gap between germline ends came to 18 bases. This chain's CDR3 is CASSPTAARGFSGNTIYF. The CDR3 DNA is TGTGCCAGCTCACCTACGGCGGCCAGAGGTTTCTCTGGAAACACCATATATTTT.

In this sample, this clone turned up once. This chain joins TRBV7-9 and TRBJ2-3; 7 positions match TRBD2. The CDR3 has 16 amino acids. Trimming cost V 3 bases and J 0 bases; bases outside gene matches: 6. The germline V gene has CDR1 SEHNR and CDR2 FQNEAQ (reference sequence). The CDR3 coding sequence is TGTGCCAGCAGCTTCTCGACCGGGGGGAGCACAGATACGCAGTATTTT. The encoded protein is CASSFSTGGSTDTQYF.

The chain couples TRBV18 to TRBJ2-3; 10 nucleotides line up with TRBD2. The CDR3 covers 16 residues. Germline CDR1 and CDR2: KGHSH and LQKENI. V gave up 3 bases and J gave up 4 bases; unmatched junction bases: 7. The DNA for the CDR3 is TGTGCCAGCTCACCCGAACTAGCGGGAAGGGCAGATACGCAGTATTTT. Protein sequence: CASSPELAGRADTQYF.

This chain uses TRBV5-4 with TRBJ2-3; D not certain. This CDR3 has 14 residues. V was pared by 0 bases and J by 5 bases, with 10 bases between. The germline V gene encodes CDR1 SGHNT and CDR2 YYREEE (reference sequence). In DNA, the CDR3 is TGTGCCAGCAGCTTGGCCAGGCTGATAGATACGCAGTATTTT. It specifies CASSLARLIDTQYF.

The genes are TRBV10-3 and TRBJ2-1, with 11 bases lining up with TRBD2. V lost 2 bases and J lost 10; bases outside the gene matches: 1. CDR3 length: 13 amino acids. CDR1 and CDR2 (germline): ENHRY, SYGVKD. The CDR3 sequence: CAISERLAGEQFF. The CDR3 region has the DNA TGTGCCATCAGTGAGAGACTAGCGGGAGAGCAGTTCTTC.

The genes are TRBV29-1 and TRBJ2-7; tentatively, D is TRBD2 (6 bases). The CDR3 has 12 residues. Germline V gives CDR1 SQVTM, CDR2 ANQGSEA. V was shortened by 3 bases and J by 5 bases, with 11 bases between the two germline ends. CDR3 sequence: CSVEGLGDEQYF. CDR3 DNA: TGCAGCGTTGAGGGACTCGGCGACGAGCAGTACTTC.

The gene calls are TRBV19 and TRBJ2-3; 7 nucleotides agree with TRBD1. Germline V gene sequence: CDR1 LNHDA, CDR2 SQIVND (reference sequence). This CDR3 spans 13 amino acids. V trimming: 6 bases; J trimming: 5 bases; junction bases outside the gene matches: 5. The chain's CDR3 is CASSQGDGDTQYF. The CDR3 DNA is TGTGCCAGTAGCCAGGGGGACGGAGATACGCAGTATTTT.

This clone was recorded once. The V call is TRBV10-2, the J call TRBJ1-5; D is unresolved. CDR3 size: 15 residues. V lost 0 bases and J 7 bases, leaving 13 bases between the germline ends. Germline-derived CDR1 and CDR2 are WSHSY and SAAADI. The DNA for the CDR3 is TGCGCCAGCAGTGAGTCCGTCCCGGAGTTCCAGCCCCAGCATTTT. Translating gives CASSESVPEFQPQHF.

With regard to this clone: Other nucleotide sequences in the sample specify the same CDR3. The chain recombines TRBV7-2 with TRBJ2-7, with 8 bases lining up with TRBD2. Per germline, CDR1 SGHTA and CDR2 FQGNSA. Trimming at V came to 2 bases and at J to 2 bases, leaving 5 bases not matched to a gene. This CDR3 spans 15 amino acids. CDR3 protein: CASSLRSGGAYEQYF. The CDR3 bases are TGTGCCAGCAGCTTAAGGAGCGGGGGAGCCTACGAGCAGTACTTC.

This clone was observed once. This chain links TRBV6-1 with TRBJ2-7; D is perhaps TRBD1 (5 bases). V lost 2 bases and J 5 bases, leaving 10 bases between the germline ends. This CDR3 spans 13 amino acids. CDR1 and CDR2 from the germline V gene are MNHNS and SASEGT. In DNA form, the CDR3 reads TGTGCCAGCAGTGAACAGGGAATCCACGAGCAGTACTTC. This encodes CASSEQGIHEQYF.

V is TRBV2 and J is TRBJ2-1; TRBD2 aligns across 7 bases. The V gene's germline CDR1 is SNHLY and CDR2 FYNNEI. V shed 6 bases, J shed 4 bases, and the junction held 6 bases outside the gene matches. The CDR3 has 14 amino acids. CDR3 sequence reads: CASSRAGEYNEQFF. The DNA of the CDR3 is TGTGCCAGCAGCCGGGCGGGGGAGTACAATGAGCAGTTCTTC.

Worth noting for this clone: One end of the junction does not line up with germline, which may come from a read error. The V and J genes are TRBV5-5 and TRBJ1-2; 9 bases line up with TRBD1. CDR3 size: 17 residues. The germline V gene encodes CDR1 SGHKS and CDR2 YYEKEE (reference sequence). The CDR3 DNA follows: TGTGCCAGCAGTTTGGTCGCCTCCGGGACAGGGTGGGATGGCTACACCTTC. This sequence encodes CASSLVASGTGWDGYTF.

This chain links TRBV3-1 (or the pseudogene TRBV3-2) with TRBJ1-2, with 7 nucleotides matching TRBD1. The CDR3 covers 15 residues. V was pared by 3 bases and J by 4 bases, with 8 bases of the junction left unmatched. Germline-derived CDR1 and CDR2 are LGHDT and YNNKEL (reference sequence). The CDR3, as DNA: TGTGCCAGCAGCCATTTGGGACAGTTGGTCTATGGCTACACCTTC. Translation gives CASSHLGQLVYGYTF.

J is TRBJ2-1 and V is TRBV3-1 (or the pseudogene TRBV3-2), with 7 bases fitting TRBD2. The CDR3 runs 15 residues. Losses at the gene ends were 4 bases for V and 5 bases for J; bases not matched to a gene: 8. Germline values: CDR1 LGHDT, CDR2 YNNKEL (reference sequence). The CDR3 nucleotides read TGTGCCAGCAGCCCCGGAGAGCGGGGCCACAATGAGCAGTTCTTC. Its protein product is CASSPGERGHNEQFF.